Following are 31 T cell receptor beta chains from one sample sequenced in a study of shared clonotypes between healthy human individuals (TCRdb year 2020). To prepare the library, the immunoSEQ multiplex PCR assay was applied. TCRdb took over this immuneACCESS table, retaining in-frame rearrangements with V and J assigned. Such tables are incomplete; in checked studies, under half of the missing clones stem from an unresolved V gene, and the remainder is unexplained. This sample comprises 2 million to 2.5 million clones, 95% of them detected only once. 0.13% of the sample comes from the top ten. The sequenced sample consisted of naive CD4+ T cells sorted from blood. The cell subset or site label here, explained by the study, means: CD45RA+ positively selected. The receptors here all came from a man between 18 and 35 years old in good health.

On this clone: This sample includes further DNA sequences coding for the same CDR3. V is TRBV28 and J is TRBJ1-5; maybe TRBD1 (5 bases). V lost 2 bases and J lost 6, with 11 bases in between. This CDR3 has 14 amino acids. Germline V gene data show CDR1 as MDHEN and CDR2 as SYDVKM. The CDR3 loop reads CASSLGQGSQPQHF. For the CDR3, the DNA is TGTGCCAGCAGTTTAGGGCAGGGAAGTCAGCCCCAGCATTTT. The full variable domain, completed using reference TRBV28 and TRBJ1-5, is DVKVTQSSRYLVKRTGEKVFLECVQDMDHENMFWYRQDPGLGLRLIYFSYDVKMKEKGDIPEGYSVSREKKERFSLILESASTNQTSMYLCASSLGQGSQPQHFGDGTRLSIL.

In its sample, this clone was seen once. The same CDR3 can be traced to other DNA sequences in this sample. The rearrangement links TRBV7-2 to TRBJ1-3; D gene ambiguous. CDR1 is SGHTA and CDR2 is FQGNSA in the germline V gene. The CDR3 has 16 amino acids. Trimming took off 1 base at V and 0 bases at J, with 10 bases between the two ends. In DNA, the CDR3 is TGTGCCAGCAGCTTAGGTGTTCGGGGCTCTGGAAACACCATATATTTT. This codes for CASSLGVRGSGNTIYF.

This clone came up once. CDR3 amino acids: CASCSGSSYNEQFF. The CDR3 DNA reads as TGTGCCAGCTGCAGCGGGAGTTCCTACAATGAGCAGTTCTTC. The V call is TRBV9, the J call TRBJ2-1; 8 bases match TRBD2. Germline assignment: CDR1 SGDLS and CDR2 YYNGEE. The CDR3 sequence is 14 residues long. J gave up 1 base and V 7 bases, and 4 bases lay outside the gene matches.

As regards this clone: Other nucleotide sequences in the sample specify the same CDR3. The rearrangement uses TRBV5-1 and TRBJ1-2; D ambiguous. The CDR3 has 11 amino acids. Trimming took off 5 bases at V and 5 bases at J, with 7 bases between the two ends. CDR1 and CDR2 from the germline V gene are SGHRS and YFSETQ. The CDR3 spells CASSLGYGYTF. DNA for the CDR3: TGCGCCAGCAGTCTGGGTTATGGCTACACCTTC.

The CDR3 sequence: CASSTRPGTPSGYGYTF. The CDR3 DNA follows: TGTGCCAGTAGTACTCGTCCCGGCACACCTTCGGGCTATGGCTACACCTTC. V gene TRBV19 combines with J gene TRBJ1-2; D uncertain. Trimming left V 4 bases short and J 4 bases short, with 22 bases between. Germline CDR1 reads LNHDA; CDR2 reads SQIVND (reference sequence). This CDR3 comprises 17 residues.

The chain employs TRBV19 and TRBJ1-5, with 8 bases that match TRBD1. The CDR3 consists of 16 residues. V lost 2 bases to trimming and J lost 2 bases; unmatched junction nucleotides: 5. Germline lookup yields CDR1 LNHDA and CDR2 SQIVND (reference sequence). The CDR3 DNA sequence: TGTGCCAGTAGTATATCCATGACAGGGGGCAATCAGCCCCAGCATTTT. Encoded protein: CASSISMTGGNQPQHF.

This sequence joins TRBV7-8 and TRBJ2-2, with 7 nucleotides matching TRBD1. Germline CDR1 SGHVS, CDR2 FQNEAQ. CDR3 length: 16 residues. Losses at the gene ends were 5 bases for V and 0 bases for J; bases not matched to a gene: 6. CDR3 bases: TGTGCCAGCAGCACGGACGGGACAGCGAACACCGGGGAGCTGTTTTTT. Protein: CASSTDGTANTGELFF.

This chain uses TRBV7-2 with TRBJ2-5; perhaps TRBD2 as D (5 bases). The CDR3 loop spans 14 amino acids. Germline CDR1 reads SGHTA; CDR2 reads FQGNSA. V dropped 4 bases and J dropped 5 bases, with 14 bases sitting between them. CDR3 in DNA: TGTGCCAGCAGCTATTACGGGCCGGGGGAGACCCAGTACTTC. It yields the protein CASSYYGPGETQYF. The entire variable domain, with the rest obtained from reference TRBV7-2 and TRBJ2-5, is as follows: GAGVSQSPSNKVTEKGKDVELRCDPISGHTALYWYRQSLGQGLEFLIYFQGNSAPDKSGLPSDRFSAERTGGSVSTLTIQRTQQEDSAVYLCASSYYGPGETQYFGPGTRLLVL.

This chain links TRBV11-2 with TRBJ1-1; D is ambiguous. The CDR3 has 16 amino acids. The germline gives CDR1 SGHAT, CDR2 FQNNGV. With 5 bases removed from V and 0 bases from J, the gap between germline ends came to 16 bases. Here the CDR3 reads CASSPEGPLMNTEAFF. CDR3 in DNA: TGTGCCAGCAGCCCCGAAGGTCCCCTCATGAACACTGAAGCTTTCTTT.

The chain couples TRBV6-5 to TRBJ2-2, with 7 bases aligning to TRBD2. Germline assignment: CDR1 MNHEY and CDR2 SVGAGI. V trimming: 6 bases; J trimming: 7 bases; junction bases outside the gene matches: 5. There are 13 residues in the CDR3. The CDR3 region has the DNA TGTGCCAGCAGAAGACTAGCTGGCGGGGAGCTGTTTTTT. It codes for CASRRLAGGELFF.

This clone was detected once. Here the CDR3 DNA reads TGTGCCAGCAGCGCTGCAACTCCACGAGGGACTGCCTCTTGGTTCTATGGCTACACCTTC. Translation gives CASSAATPRGTASWFYGYTF. V gene TRBV5-8 combines with J gene TRBJ1-2; TRBD1 is a possible D gene (5 bases). Trimming shortened V by 4 bases and J by 4 bases, and 32 bases separated the two germline ends. Germline CDR1 and CDR2: SGHTS and YDEGEE. The length of the CDR3 is 20 residues.

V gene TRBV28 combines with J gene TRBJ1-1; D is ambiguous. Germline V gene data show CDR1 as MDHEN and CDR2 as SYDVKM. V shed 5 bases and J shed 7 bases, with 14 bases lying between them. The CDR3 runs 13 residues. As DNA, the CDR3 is TGTGCCAGCAGTCAACCTGACCTAATTGAAGCTTTCTTT. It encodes CASSQPDLIEAFF.

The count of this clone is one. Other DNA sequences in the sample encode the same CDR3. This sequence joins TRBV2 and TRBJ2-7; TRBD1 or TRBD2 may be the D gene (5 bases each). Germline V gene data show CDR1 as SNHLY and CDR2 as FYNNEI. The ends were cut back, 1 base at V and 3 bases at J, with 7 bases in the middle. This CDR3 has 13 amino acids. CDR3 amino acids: CASSEDGGYEQYF. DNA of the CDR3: TGTGCCAGCAGTGAAGATGGGGGCTACGAGCAGTACTTC.

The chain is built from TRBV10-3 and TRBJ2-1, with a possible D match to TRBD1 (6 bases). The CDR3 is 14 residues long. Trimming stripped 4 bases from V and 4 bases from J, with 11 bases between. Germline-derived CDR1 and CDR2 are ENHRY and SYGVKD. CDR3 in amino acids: CAISAVTGYNEQFF. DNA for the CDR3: TGTGCCATCAGTGCAGTCACAGGGTACAATGAGCAGTTCTTC.

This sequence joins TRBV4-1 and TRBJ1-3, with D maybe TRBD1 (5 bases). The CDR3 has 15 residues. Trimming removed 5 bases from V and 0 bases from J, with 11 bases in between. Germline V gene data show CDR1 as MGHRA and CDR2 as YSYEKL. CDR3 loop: CASSKGLVSGNTIYF. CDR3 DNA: TGCGCCAGCAGCAAGGGACTGGTCTCTGGAAACACCATATATTTT.

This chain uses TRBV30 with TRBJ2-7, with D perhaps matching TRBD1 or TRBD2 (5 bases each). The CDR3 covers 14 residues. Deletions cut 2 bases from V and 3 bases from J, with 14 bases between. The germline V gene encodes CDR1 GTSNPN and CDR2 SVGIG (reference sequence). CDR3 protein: CAWSSTGPGYEQYF. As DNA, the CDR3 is TGTGCCTGGAGTTCAACGGGACCCGGCTACGAGCAGTACTTC.

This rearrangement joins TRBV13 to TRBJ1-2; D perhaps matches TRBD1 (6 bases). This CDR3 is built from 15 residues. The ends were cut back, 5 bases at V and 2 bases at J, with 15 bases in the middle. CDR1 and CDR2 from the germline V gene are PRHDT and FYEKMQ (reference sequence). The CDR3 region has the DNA TGTGCCAGCAGCCGAACTACAGGGCTGAACTATGGCTACACCTTC. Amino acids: CASSRTTGLNYGYTF.

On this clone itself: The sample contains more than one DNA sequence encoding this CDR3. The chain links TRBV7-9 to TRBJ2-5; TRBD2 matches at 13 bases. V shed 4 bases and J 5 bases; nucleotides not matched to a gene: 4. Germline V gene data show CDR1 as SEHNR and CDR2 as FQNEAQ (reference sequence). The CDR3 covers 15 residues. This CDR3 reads CASSSGLAGMETQYF. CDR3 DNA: TGTGCCAGCAGCTCGGGACTAGCGGGAATGGAGACCCAGTACTTC.

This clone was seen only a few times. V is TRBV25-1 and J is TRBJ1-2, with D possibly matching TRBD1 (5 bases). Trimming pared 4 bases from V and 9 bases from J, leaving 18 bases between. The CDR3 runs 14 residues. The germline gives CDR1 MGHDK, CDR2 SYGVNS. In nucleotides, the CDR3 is TGTGCCAGCAGTGCGCGGGGGTCCTGGGATCGCTACACCTTC. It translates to CASSARGSWDRYTF.

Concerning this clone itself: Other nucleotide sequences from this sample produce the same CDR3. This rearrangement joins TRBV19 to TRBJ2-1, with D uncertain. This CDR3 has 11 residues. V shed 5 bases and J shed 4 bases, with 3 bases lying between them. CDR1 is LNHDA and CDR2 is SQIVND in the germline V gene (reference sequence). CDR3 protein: CASSRYNEQFF. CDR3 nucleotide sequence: TGTGCCAGTAGTCGATACAATGAGCAGTTCTTC. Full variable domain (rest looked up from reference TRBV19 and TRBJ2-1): DGGITQSPKYLFRKEGQNVTLSCEQNLNHDAMYWYRQDPGQGLRLIYYSQIVNDFQKGDIAEGYSVSREKKESFPLTVTSAQKNPTAFYLCASSRYNEQFFGPGTRLTVL.

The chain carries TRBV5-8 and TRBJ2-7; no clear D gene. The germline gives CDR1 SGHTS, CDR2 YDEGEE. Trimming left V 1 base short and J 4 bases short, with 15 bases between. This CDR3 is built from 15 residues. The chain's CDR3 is CASSLSQTFRYEQYF. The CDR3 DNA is TGTGCCAGCAGCTTGAGTCAAACCTTTCGGTACGAGCAGTACTTC. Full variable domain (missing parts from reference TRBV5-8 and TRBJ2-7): EAGVTQSPTHLIKTRGQQATLRCSPISGHTSVYWYQQALGLGLQFLLWYDEGEERNRGNFPPRFSGRQFPNYSSELNVNALELEDSALYLCASSLSQTFRYEQYFGPGTRLTVT.

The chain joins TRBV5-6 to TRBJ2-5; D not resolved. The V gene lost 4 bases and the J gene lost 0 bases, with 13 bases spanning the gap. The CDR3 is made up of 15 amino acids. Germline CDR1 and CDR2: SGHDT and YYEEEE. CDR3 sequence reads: CASSQDGLYQETQYF. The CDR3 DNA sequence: TGTGCCAGCAGCCAGGACGGGCTTTACCAAGAGACCCAGTACTTC.

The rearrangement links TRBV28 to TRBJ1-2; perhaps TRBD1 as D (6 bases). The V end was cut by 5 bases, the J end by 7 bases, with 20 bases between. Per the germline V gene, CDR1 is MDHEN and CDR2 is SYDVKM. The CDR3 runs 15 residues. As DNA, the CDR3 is TGTGCCAGCAGTATCATCGAGGGGGGGCTCGGTGGCTACACCTTC. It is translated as CASSIIEGGLGGYTF.

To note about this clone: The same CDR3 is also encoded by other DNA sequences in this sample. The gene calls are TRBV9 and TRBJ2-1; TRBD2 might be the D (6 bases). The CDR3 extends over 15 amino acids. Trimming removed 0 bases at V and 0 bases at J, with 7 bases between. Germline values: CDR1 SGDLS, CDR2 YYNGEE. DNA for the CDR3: TGTGCCAGCAGCGTAGTCGGGAGCTCCTACAATGAGCAGTTCTTC. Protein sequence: CASSVVGSSYNEQFF. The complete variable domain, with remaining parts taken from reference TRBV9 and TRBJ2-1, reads DSGVTQTPKHLITATGQRVTLRCSPRSGDLSVYWYQQSLDQGLQFLIQYYNGEERAKGNILERFSAQQFPDLHSELNLSSLELGDSALYFCASSVVGSSYNEQFFGPGTRLTVL.

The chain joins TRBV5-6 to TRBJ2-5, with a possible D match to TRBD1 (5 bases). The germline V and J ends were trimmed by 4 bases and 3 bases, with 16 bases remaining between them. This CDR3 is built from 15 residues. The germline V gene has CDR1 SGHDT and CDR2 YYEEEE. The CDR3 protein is CASSPRVGVKETQYF. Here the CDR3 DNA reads TGTGCCAGCAGCCCGCGAGTAGGGGTAAAAGAGACCCAGTACTTC.

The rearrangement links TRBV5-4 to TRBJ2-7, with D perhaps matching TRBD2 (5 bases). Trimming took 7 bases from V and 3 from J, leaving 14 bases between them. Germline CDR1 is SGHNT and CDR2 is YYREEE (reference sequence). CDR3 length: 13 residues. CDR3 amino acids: CASSSGILYEQYF. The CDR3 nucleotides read TGTGCCAGCTCCTCCGGGATCCTCTACGAGCAGTACTTC.

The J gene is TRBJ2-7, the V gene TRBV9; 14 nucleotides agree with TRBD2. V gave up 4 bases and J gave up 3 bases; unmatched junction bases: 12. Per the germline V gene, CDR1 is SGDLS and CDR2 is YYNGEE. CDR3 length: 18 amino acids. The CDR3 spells CASSLGRGLAGEYYEQYF. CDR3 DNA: TGTGCCAGCAGCCTGGGGAGGGGACTAGCGGGGGAATACTACGAGCAGTACTTC.

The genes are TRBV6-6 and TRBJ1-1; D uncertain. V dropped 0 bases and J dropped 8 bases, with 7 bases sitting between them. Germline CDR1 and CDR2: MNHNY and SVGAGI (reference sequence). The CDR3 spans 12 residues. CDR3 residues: CASSYSAEEAFF. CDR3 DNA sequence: TGTGCCAGCAGTTACTCAGCAGAGGAAGCTTTCTTT.

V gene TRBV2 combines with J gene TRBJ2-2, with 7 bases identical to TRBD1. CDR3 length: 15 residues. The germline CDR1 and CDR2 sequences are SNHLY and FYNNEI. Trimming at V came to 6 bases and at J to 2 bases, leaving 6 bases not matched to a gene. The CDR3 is CASRVGQDNTGELFF. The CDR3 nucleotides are TGTGCCAGCAGGGTCGGACAGGATAACACCGGGGAGCTGTTTTTT.

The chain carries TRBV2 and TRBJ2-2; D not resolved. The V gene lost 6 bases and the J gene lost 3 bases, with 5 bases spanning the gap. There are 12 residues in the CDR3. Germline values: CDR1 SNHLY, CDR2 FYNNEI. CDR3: CASRGYTGELFF. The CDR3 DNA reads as TGTGCCAGCAGGGGATACACCGGGGAGCTGTTTTTT.

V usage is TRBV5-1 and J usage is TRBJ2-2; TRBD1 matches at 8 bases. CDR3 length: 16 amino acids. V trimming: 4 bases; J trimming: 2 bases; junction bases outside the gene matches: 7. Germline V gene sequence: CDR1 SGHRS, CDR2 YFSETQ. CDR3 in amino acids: CASSPQGALNTGELFF. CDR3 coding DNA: TGCGCCAGCAGCCCTCAGGGGGCCCTAAACACCGGGGAGCTGTTTTTT.